This is a list of T cell receptor beta chains from one sample in a study of blood T cells in healthy people across ages. TCRdb recomputed calls from the 5' RACE reads with MiXCR, one row per CDR3 protein. The sample includes around 1,700,000 distinct CDR3 sequences, 28% seen only once; the top ten take around 7.7%. Sequenced: blood. These receptor sequences come from a woman under 40 in good health. Each CDR3 is given with its conserved first and last residue. The order of the fields is J gene, D gene, V gene, clone size, CDR3 DNA, CDR3 protein. A D gene is named only where the DNA matches it firmly. The size entry is marked missing in some rows and otherwise reads once, few, many or a size class.

j_gene: TRBJ2-7; d_gene: .; v_gene: TRBV28; abundance: many; CDR3nt: TGTGCCAGCAGCGGACCAATCACGTTCGGAATTTACGAGCAGTACTTC; CDR3aa: CASSGPITFGIYEQYF
j_gene: TRBJ2-6; d_gene: TRBD1; v_gene: TRBV29-1; abundance: many; CDR3nt: TGCAGCGTTGACCCAGGGGGTGGCGGTGGGGCCAACGTCCTGACTTTC; CDR3aa: CSVDPGGGGGANVLTF
j_gene: TRBJ2-2; d_gene: .; v_gene: TRBV18; abundance: once; CDR3nt: TGTGCCAGCTCACTATCCGGGTCACAGAGCCTCCTCATGGAGCTGTTTTTT; CDR3aa: CASSLSGSQSLLMELFF
j_gene: TRBJ2-7; d_gene: TRBD1; v_gene: TRBV29-1; abundance: many; CDR3nt: TGCAGCGTTGAAGCGGGGACAGGAACCCTTGGGGTTTACGAGCAGTACTTC; CDR3aa: CSVEAGTGTLGVYEQYF
j_gene: TRBJ2-7; d_gene: TRBD2; v_gene: TRBV7-6; abundance: .; CDR3nt: TGTGCCAGCAGCTACGGGACTAGCGGGATAGGCGAGCAGTACTTC; CDR3aa: CASSYGTSGIGEQYF
j_gene: TRBJ1-1; d_gene: .; v_gene: TRBV14; abundance: many; CDR3nt: TGTGCCAGCAGCCAAGGGGGCACTGAAGCTTTCTTT; CDR3aa: CASSQGGTEAFF
j_gene: TRBJ2-7; d_gene: TRBD1; v_gene: TRBV4-1; abundance: many; CDR3nt: TGCGCCAGCAGCCAATACGACAGGGGCTACGAGCAGTACTTC; CDR3aa: CASSQYDRGYEQYF
j_gene: TRBJ1-2; d_gene: .; v_gene: TRBV5-1; abundance: .; CDR3nt: TGCGCCAGCAGCTTGACCGTTGCCTATGGCTACACCTTC; CDR3aa: CASSLTVAYGYTF
j_gene: TRBJ2-1; d_gene: .; v_gene: TRBV9; abundance: once; CDR3nt: TGTGCCAGCAGCGTAGCACGAGGGAGTAGGTACAATGAGCAGTTCTTC; CDR3aa: CASSVARGSRYNEQFF
j_gene: TRBJ2-2; d_gene: TRBD2; v_gene: TRBV29-1; abundance: few; CDR3nt: TGCAGCGTTGTCGCTAGCGGGAGTTCCCCGAACACCGGGGAGCTGTTTTTT; CDR3aa: CSVVASGSSPNTGELFF
j_gene: TRBJ2-1; d_gene: .; v_gene: TRBV6-4; abundance: few; CDR3nt: TGTGCCAGCAGTTCGATAGTTGGGGGTGAGCAGTTCTTC; CDR3aa: CASSSIVGGEQFF
j_gene: TRBJ2-1; d_gene: TRBD2; v_gene: TRBV29-1; abundance: many; CDR3nt: TGCAGCGTTGAAGTGGGACTACTAAGAGAAGAGCAGTTCTTC; CDR3aa: CSVEVGLLREEQFF
j_gene: TRBJ2-1; d_gene: .; v_gene: TRBV14; abundance: .; CDR3nt: TGTGCCAGCAGCTACCGCGGGGGCAACTACAATGAGCAGTTCTTC; CDR3aa: CASSYRGGNYNEQFF
j_gene: TRBJ2-5; d_gene: TRBD1; v_gene: TRBV29-1; abundance: .; CDR3nt: TGCAGCGTTGAAGGACAGGGGGCTTTGGAGACCCAGTACTTC; CDR3aa: CSVEGQGALETQYF
j_gene: TRBJ2-7; d_gene: TRBD2; v_gene: TRBV20-1; abundance: few; CDR3nt: TGCAGTGCCCAGGCGGCTAGCGGTACGTGGCAGTACTTC; CDR3aa: CSAQAASGTWQYF
j_gene: TRBJ2-3; d_gene: .; v_gene: TRBV7-2; abundance: .; CDR3nt: TGTGCCAGCAGCAAAGGGCTAGCAGATGCGCAGTATTTT; CDR3aa: CASSKGLADAQYF
j_gene: TRBJ2-1; d_gene: TRBD2; v_gene: TRBV3-1; abundance: .; CDR3nt: TGTGCCAGCAGCCAATCCACCGGACTAGCGAGAAATGAGCAGTTCTTC; CDR3aa: CASSQSTGLARNEQFF
j_gene: TRBJ2-5; d_gene: .; v_gene: TRBV7-2; abundance: many; CDR3nt: TGTGCCAGCAGCCCCGGGACCGGCGCAGAGACCCAGTACTTC; CDR3aa: CASSPGTGAETQYF
j_gene: TRBJ2-1; d_gene: .; v_gene: TRBV5-1; abundance: .; CDR3nt: TGCGCCAGCAGCGAAAACCACGAATACGCTGAGCAGTTCTTC; CDR3aa: CASSENHEYAEQFF
j_gene: TRBJ2-7; d_gene: TRBD1; v_gene: TRBV5-1; abundance: .; CDR3nt: TGCGCCAGCAGCCCCCGGACAGGGTCCTTCTCCTACGAGCAGTACTTC; CDR3aa: CASSPRTGSFSYEQYF
j_gene: TRBJ2-3; d_gene: .; v_gene: TRBV11-2; abundance: .; CDR3nt: TGTGCCAGCAGCTCCGCTGGGCTGAATACGCAGTATTTT; CDR3aa: CASSSAGLNTQYF
j_gene: TRBJ1-6; d_gene: TRBD1; v_gene: TRBV27; abundance: .; CDR3nt: TGTGCCAGCAGTACGGGGACAGGGATGAATTCACCCCTCCACTTT; CDR3aa: CASSTGTGMNSPLHF
j_gene: TRBJ1-2; d_gene: .; v_gene: TRBV11-1; abundance: .; CDR3nt: TGTGCCAGCAGCGGGGACCCTTCGGGCTATGGCTACACCTTC; CDR3aa: CASSGDPSGYGYTF
j_gene: TRBJ2-5; d_gene: .; v_gene: TRBV7-2; abundance: .; CDR3nt: TGTGCCAGCAGCAGTAAGAGGCAAGAGACCCAGTACTTC; CDR3aa: CASSSKRQETQYF
j_gene: TRBJ1-1; d_gene: TRBD1; v_gene: TRBV6-1; abundance: .; CDR3nt: TGTGCCAGCAAGACGGGACAGGTCCCTAGGGGCGCTGAAGCTTTCTTT; CDR3aa: CASKTGQVPRGAEAFF
j_gene: TRBJ2-3; d_gene: .; v_gene: TRBV6-5; abundance: many; CDR3nt: TGTGCCAGCAGTTACAGGGGGACGACAGATACGCAGTATTTT; CDR3aa: CASSYRGTTDTQYF
j_gene: TRBJ2-5; d_gene: .; v_gene: TRBV12-3/TRBV12-4; abundance: few; CDR3nt: TGTGCCAGCAGGGCGGCAGGGCAAGAGACCCAGTACTTC; CDR3aa: CASRAAGQETQYF
j_gene: TRBJ2-1; d_gene: TRBD1; v_gene: TRBV5-1; abundance: many; CDR3nt: TGCGCCAGCAGGGAAACCGGACAGGGGGCGGTGAATGAGCAGTTCTTC; CDR3aa: CASRETGQGAVNEQFF
j_gene: TRBJ2-1; d_gene: TRBD2; v_gene: TRBV5-1; abundance: few; CDR3nt: TGCGCCAGCAGCTTGTGGGGGGGCTCCTACAATGAGCAGTTCTTC; CDR3aa: CASSLWGGSYNEQFF
j_gene: TRBJ2-1; d_gene: TRBD2; v_gene: TRBV12-3/TRBV12-4; abundance: many; CDR3nt: TGTGCCAGCAGGGGACTAGCGGGAGTCAATGAGCAGTTCTTC; CDR3aa: CASRGLAGVNEQFF
j_gene: TRBJ2-6; d_gene: .; v_gene: TRBV25-1; abundance: many; CDR3nt: TGTGCCAGCAGTGAATACTCCACTGGGGCCAACGTCCTGACTTTC; CDR3aa: CASSEYSTGANVLTF
j_gene: TRBJ1-1; d_gene: .; v_gene: TRBV12-3/TRBV12-4; abundance: few; CDR3nt: TGTGCCAGCAGTTACGTACAGGGCTCTGAAGCTTTCTTT; CDR3aa: CASSYVQGSEAFF
j_gene: TRBJ1-2; d_gene: .; v_gene: TRBV5-1; abundance: .; CDR3nt: TGCGCCAGCAGCTTGTTCGGGAACCCAGGCCAAGCTAACTGTGGCTACACCTTC; CDR3aa: CASSLFGNPGQANCGYTF
j_gene: TRBJ2-1; d_gene: TRBD2; v_gene: TRBV20-1; abundance: .; CDR3nt: TGCAGTGCTAGAGATTTTTTAGCTAGCGGGAGGCAGTTCTTC; CDR3aa: CSARDFLASGRQFF
j_gene: TRBJ2-3; d_gene: .; v_gene: TRBV12-3/TRBV12-4; abundance: .; CDR3nt: TGTGCCAGCAGTCTACGGAATACCCTAACGCAGTATTTT; CDR3aa: CASSLRNTLTQYF
j_gene: TRBJ1-2; d_gene: .; v_gene: TRBV6-5; abundance: .; CDR3nt: TGTGCCAGCAGTTACTCGAGGGCAGGAACCCTCTATGGCTACACCTTC; CDR3aa: CASSYSRAGTLYGYTF
j_gene: TRBJ2-2; d_gene: .; v_gene: TRBV7-3; abundance: .; CDR3nt: TGTGCCAGCAGCCCCGCTCGGGGGAACACCGGGGAGCTGTTTTTT; CDR3aa: CASSPARGNTGELFF
j_gene: TRBJ2-3; d_gene: .; v_gene: TRBV12-3/TRBV12-4; abundance: few; CDR3nt: TGTGCCAGCAGTTTAGTGCGGTCAGATACGCAGTATTTT; CDR3aa: CASSLVRSDTQYF
j_gene: TRBJ2-3; d_gene: .; v_gene: TRBV27; abundance: .; CDR3nt: TGTGCCAGCAGTTTGATCAGCCGCACAGATACGCAGTATTTT; CDR3aa: CASSLISRTDTQYF
j_gene: TRBJ2-1; d_gene: TRBD2; v_gene: TRBV7-2; abundance: few; CDR3nt: TGTGCCAGCAGCTTAGTTGCTGCTAGCGGATACAATGAGCAGTTCTTC; CDR3aa: CASSLVAASGYNEQFF
j_gene: TRBJ1-1; d_gene: .; v_gene: TRBV7-9; abundance: few; CDR3nt: TGTGCCAGCAGCCCGGCCACTGAAGCTTTCTTT; CDR3aa: CASSPATEAFF